This TCR beta chain was sequenced for a study of T cells in Graves' hyperthyroidism and ophthalmopathy. Study-wide results and caveats: Most thyroid clonotypes with frequency above 0.001 were detected in blood.

TCR beta CDR3 sequences were amplified from RNA transcripts. The HTBI primer set was used in a first-round RT-PCR of the TCR CDR3. One entry per CDR3 protein, called by TCRdb with MiXCR from the multiplex PCR reads. The sample shows 400,000 to 600,000 distinct CDR3 sequences, roughly 20% of them seen only once. The germline gives CDR1 MNHNS, CDR2 SASEGT. The CDR3 loop spans 16 amino acids. V was clipped by 7 bases and J by 5 bases, with 23 bases between them. This clonotype was picked up many times. Its specificity is unknown. The chain combines TRBV6-1 with TRBJ1-2; D may be TRBD1 (5 bases). The receptor comes from a man aged 18 to 30 with Graves' hyperthyroidism. The sample taken for sequencing was blood. The CDR3 is CASTGRPQQRGYGYTF. DNA for the CDR3: TGTGCCAGCACGGGGCGCCCCCAACAGCGGGGGTATGGCTACACCTTC.